This T cell receptor (beta chain) was sequenced for a study of CD8 T cells in ankylosing spondylitis. In this sample, this clonotype turned up many times. Via MiXCR, TCRdb re-called the 5' RACE reads, giving one row per CDR3 protein. The repertoire has roughly 17,000 distinct CDR3 sequences, around 8% of them found once; the top ten carry around a third. In germline, CDR1 is MDHEN, CDR2 SYDVKM. Deletions cut 1 base from V and 1 base from J, with 11 bases between. CDR3 size: 16 residues. The J gene is TRBJ1-5, the V gene TRBV28, with unresolved D. The sample consisted of blood. The TCR originated in a male donor with ankylosing spondylitis or in good health (not recorded which). CDR3: CASSLLVIWSNQPQHF. The CDR3 coding sequence is TGTGCCAGCAGTTTATTGGTCATATGGAGCAATCAGCCCCAGCATTTT.